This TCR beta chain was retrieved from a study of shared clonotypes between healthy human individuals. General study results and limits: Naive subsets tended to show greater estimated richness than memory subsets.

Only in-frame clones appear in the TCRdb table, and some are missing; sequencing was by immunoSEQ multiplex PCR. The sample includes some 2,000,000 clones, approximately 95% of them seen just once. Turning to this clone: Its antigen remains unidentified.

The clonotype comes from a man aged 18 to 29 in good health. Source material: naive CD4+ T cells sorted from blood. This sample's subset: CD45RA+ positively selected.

For the CDR3, the DNA is TGTGCCAGCAGTCCGACTAGCGGGAGCCTCTTTTCTCGTCTATCATCGCAGTATTTT. Protein: CASSPTSGSLFSRLSSQYF. This sequence joins TRBV27 and TRBJ2-3, with TRBD2 identical over 12 bases. V shed 5 bases and J 10 bases; nucleotides not matched to a gene: 22. CDR1 is MNHEY and CDR2 is SMNVEV in the germline V gene (reference sequence). The CDR3 has 19 amino acids.